Shown below are 21 T cell receptor beta chains from a single sample sequenced in a study of T cell responses to AZD1222 COVID-19 vaccine. Profiling relied on immunoSEQ multiplex PCR, and the TCRdb table lists in-frame clones only, not all of them. The sample has approximately 90,000 clones; over 85% are singletons. Sequences were derived from peripheral blood, sampled on day 0 of AZD1222 vaccination. The source is an adult in good health.

The chain has TRBV5-1 and TRBJ1-4, with a weak D call TRBD1 (6 bases). The V gene lost 3 bases and the J gene lost 3 bases, with 15 bases spanning the gap. CDR3 length: 16 amino acids. CDR1 is SGHRS, CDR2 YFSETQ, per germline. CDR3 in DNA: TGCGCCAGCAGCTCCGGACAGCCCGGGGCTAATGAAAAACTGTTTTTT. This encodes CASSSGQPGANEKLFF.

This clone was detected once. The chain uses TRBV5-1 and TRBJ2-1, with D possibly being TRBD1 (6 bases). The CDR3 length is 16 residues. The V gene lost 5 bases and the J gene lost 0 bases, with 15 bases spanning the gap. Germline CDR1 and CDR2: SGHRS and YFSETQ. The CDR3 nucleotides are TGCGCCAGCAGACCAGTTGACAGGAGCTCCTACAATGAGCAGTTCTTC. Translated: CASRPVDRSSYNEQFF.

This clone was picked up one time. The genes are TRBV5-6 and TRBJ2-7; D not certain. The germline V gene has CDR1 SGHDT and CDR2 YYEEEE. This CDR3 has 12 amino acids. V dropped 1 base and J dropped 2 bases, with 4 bases sitting between them. This chain's CDR3 is CASSLRTYEQYF. CDR3 coding DNA: TGTGCCAGCAGCTTGCGAACCTACGAGCAGTACTTC.

This chain uses TRBV7-2 with TRBJ1-5; 8 bases match TRBD1. The germline gives CDR1 SGHTA, CDR2 FQGNSA. V dropped 5 bases and J dropped 3; count of bases not matched to a gene: 6. This CDR3 has 15 amino acids. The CDR3 nucleotides are TGTGCCAGCAGCCCACAGACAGGGGCCAATCAGCCCCAGCATTTT. This translates into CASSPQTGANQPQHF.

The sample holds one count of this clone. The chain links TRBV28 to TRBJ2-5, with D unclear. Germline V lookup: CDR1 MDHEN, CDR2 SYDVKM. This CDR3 is 13 amino acids long. V lost 6 bases and J lost 1, with 9 bases in between. In nucleotides, the CDR3 is TGTGCCAGCAGCCCCTGGGCCCAAGAGACCCAGTACTTC. Its translation: CASSPWAQETQYF.

V usage is TRBV6-1 and J usage is TRBJ1-3; no definite D call. The CDR3 has 14 residues. Trimming took 3 bases from V and 4 from J, leaving 10 bases between them. Germline CDR1 and CDR2: MNHNS and SASEGT. Written as DNA, the CDR3 is TGTGCCAGCAGTGAGATGCCTGGCGGAAACACCATATATTTT. Residues: CASSEMPGGNTIYF.

The chain combines TRBV3-1 (or the pseudogene TRBV3-2) with TRBJ1-2; no firm D call. This CDR3 contains 14 residues. V lost 1 base to trimming and J lost 2 bases, with 8 bases between them. CDR1 and CDR2 (germline): LGHDT, YNNKEL (reference sequence). The CDR3 region is CASSQALGNYGYTF. Written as DNA, the CDR3 is TGTGCCAGCAGCCAAGCTCTTGGGAACTATGGCTACACCTTC.

The gene calls are TRBV2 and TRBJ2-7; D possibly uses TRBD1 or TRBD2 (5 bases each). This CDR3 region has 16 residues. CDR1 and CDR2 (germline): SNHLY, FYNNEI. Trimming removed 2 bases at V and 0 bases at J, with 14 bases between. CDR3: CASSEIFGTDSYEQYF. CDR3 sequence (DNA): TGTGCCAGCAGTGAAATATTCGGGACGGACTCCTACGAGCAGTACTTC.

V usage is TRBV7-2 and J usage is TRBJ2-3; possibly TRBD2 for D (6 bases). The CDR3 runs 14 residues. The germline V gene has CDR1 SGHTA and CDR2 FQGNSA. V shed 4 bases and J shed 4 bases, with 12 bases lying between them. CDR3: CASSSRPGADTQYF. CDR3 in DNA: TGTGCCAGCAGCTCCAGACCGGGGGCAGATACGCAGTATTTT. The whole variable domain, remainder taken from reference TRBV7-2 and TRBJ2-3, is GAGVSQSPSNKVTEKGKDVELRCDPISGHTALYWYRQSLGQGLEFLIYFQGNSAPDKSGLPSDRFSAERTGGSVSTLTIQRTQQEDSAVYLCASSSRPGADTQYFGPGTRLTVL.

The V and J genes are TRBV29-1 and TRBJ1-1; D is undetermined. V was pared by 2 bases and J by 7 bases, with 8 bases between. Germline V lookup: CDR1 SQVTM, CDR2 ANQGSEA. CDR3 length equals 11 residues. CDR3 protein: CSVETGSEAFF. In DNA, the CDR3 is TGCAGCGTTGAAACCGGCAGTGAAGCTTTCTTT. Combining the CDR3 with reference TRBV29-1 and TRBJ1-1 gives the whole variable domain SAVISQKPSRDICQRGTSLTIQCQVDSQVTMMFWYRQQPGQSLTLIATANQGSEATYESGFVIDKFPISRPNLTFSTLTVSNMSPEDSSIYLCSVETGSEAFFGQGTRLTVV.

V usage is TRBV7-2 and J usage is TRBJ2-1; TRBD2 matches 9 bases. The ends lost 6 bases at V and 5 bases at J; junction bases unmatched: 5. The CDR3 extends over 14 amino acids. Germline values: CDR1 SGHTA, CDR2 FQGNSA. CDR3 in DNA: TGTGCCAGCAGGAGGGCGGGAGGGAACAATGAGCAGTTCTTC. It encodes CASRRAGGNNEQFF.

The table lists this clone with a few counts. In DNA form, the CDR3 reads TGTGCCAGCAGCTTAGGGCGTTCGGGTGGCTACACCTTC. Its protein product is CASSLGRSGGYTF. V is TRBV7-2 and J is TRBJ1-2; D is unresolved. The V and J ends lost 1 base and 7 bases respectively, with 10 bases between them. This CDR3 contains 13 residues. From germline, CDR1 is SGHTA and CDR2 FQGNSA. Drawing the rest from reference TRBV7-2 and TRBJ1-2, the complete variable domain is GAGVSQSPSNKVTEKGKDVELRCDPISGHTALYWYRQSLGQGLEFLIYFQGNSAPDKSGLPSDRFSAERTGGSVSTLTIQRTQQEDSAVYLCASSLGRSGGYTFGSGTRLTVV.

The chain has TRBV7-7 and TRBJ2-5; no clear D. Trimming shortened V by 1 base and J by 0 bases, and 12 bases separated the two germline ends. The CDR3 totals 16 residues. Germline CDR1 reads SSHAT; CDR2 reads FNYEAQ (reference sequence). CDR3 amino acids: CASSLGLNSYQETQYF. CDR3 DNA: TGTGCCAGCAGCTTAGGTCTTAACTCGTACCAAGAGACCCAGTACTTC.

The V call is TRBV5-4, the J call TRBJ1-2; the D gene is possibly TRBD1 (5 bases). Germline-derived CDR1 and CDR2 are SGHNT and YYREEE (reference sequence). This CDR3 contains 13 residues. V was clipped by 3 bases and J by 6 bases, with 12 bases between them. CDR3 coding DNA: TGTGCCAGCAGCTCGCAGGGTTCTGATGGCTACACCTTC. Protein sequence: CASSSQGSDGYTF.

This clone was found once. The chain recombines TRBV18 with TRBJ2-7; tentative D call: TRBD1 (6 bases). Germline loops: CDR1 KGHSH, CDR2 LQKENI. The CDR3 contains 13 residues. Trimming took off 2 bases at V and 3 bases at J, with 8 bases between the two ends. The CDR3 sequence: CASSPARGYEQYF. CDR3 DNA sequence: TGTGCCAGCTCACCAGCCAGGGGCTACGAGCAGTACTTC.

CDR3 nucleotides: TGTGCCAGCAGTTGGGGTTGCAGCAATCAGCCCCAGCATTTT. It translates to CASSWGCSNQPQHF. The J gene is TRBJ1-5, the V gene TRBV6-7; the D is unclear. TRBV6-7 is flagged as an ORF with uncertain function. Trimming took off 4 bases at V and 1 base at J, with 8 bases between the two ends. This CDR3 spans 14 amino acids.

The J gene is TRBJ1-1, the V gene TRBV7-8; TRBD1 agrees at 8 bases. V was clipped by 5 bases and J by 0 bases; unmatched bases: 8. There are 16 residues in the CDR3. The germline V gene encodes CDR1 SGHVS and CDR2 FQNEAQ. The DNA for the CDR3 is TGTGCCAGCAGCGCCATCGGACAGGGATTGAACACTGAAGCTTTCTTT. Amino acids: CASSAIGQGLNTEAFF.

This chain links TRBV29-1 with TRBJ1-3, with D tentatively TRBD1 (5 bases). The CDR3 consists of 15 residues. Trimming pared 6 bases from V and 3 bases from J, leaving 18 bases between. Germline V gene lookup returns CDR1 SQVTM and CDR2 ANQGSEA. CDR3 nucleotide sequence: TGCAGCGTGCTAGGTGGGGGGACGGATGGAAACACCATATATTTT. Encoded protein: CSVLGGGTDGNTIYF.

CDR3 sequence reads: CASRVIDRGQYF. CDR3 DNA: TGTGCCAGCAGGGTTATCGACAGGGGGCAATACTTC. The genes are TRBV2 and TRBJ2-7; TRBD1 matches 10 bases. The CDR3 runs to 12 residues. Germline trimming cut 6 bases from V and 13 bases from J; bases unmatched to any gene: 9. From germline, CDR1 is SNHLY and CDR2 FYNNEI.

This clone was counted a few times. V usage is TRBV3-1 (or the pseudogene TRBV3-2) and J usage is TRBJ2-3; perhaps TRBD2 as D (6 bases). The V gene lost 2 bases and the J gene lost 1 base, with 10 bases spanning the gap. CDR1 and CDR2 from the germline V gene are LGHDT and YNNKEL (reference sequence). The CDR3 loop spans 15 amino acids. In nucleotides, the CDR3 is TGTGCCAGCAGCCAAAGAGCGGGTCGCACAGATACGCAGTATTTT. As protein: CASSQRAGRTDTQYF.

The chain combines TRBV20-1 with TRBJ2-6; D perhaps matches TRBD1 (6 bases). Trimming left V 3 bases short and J 1 base short, with 16 bases between. This CDR3 is built from 17 residues. In germline, CDR1 is DFQATT, CDR2 SNEGSKA (reference sequence). The chain's CDR3 is CSASTGTRSSGANVLTF. In nucleotides, the CDR3 is TGCAGTGCTAGTACCGGGACAAGATCGTCTGGGGCCAACGTCCTGACTTTC.